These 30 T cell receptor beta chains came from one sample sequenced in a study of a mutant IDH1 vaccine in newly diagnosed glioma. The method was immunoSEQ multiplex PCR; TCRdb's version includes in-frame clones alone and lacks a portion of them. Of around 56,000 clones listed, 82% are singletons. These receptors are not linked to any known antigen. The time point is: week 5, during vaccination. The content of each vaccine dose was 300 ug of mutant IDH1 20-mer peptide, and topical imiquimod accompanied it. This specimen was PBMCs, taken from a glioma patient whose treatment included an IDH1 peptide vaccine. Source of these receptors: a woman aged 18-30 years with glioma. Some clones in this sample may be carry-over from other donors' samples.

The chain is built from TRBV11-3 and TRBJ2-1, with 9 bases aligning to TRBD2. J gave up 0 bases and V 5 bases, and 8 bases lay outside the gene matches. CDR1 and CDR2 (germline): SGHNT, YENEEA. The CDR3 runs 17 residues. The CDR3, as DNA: TGTGCCAGCAGCCGGGAACTAGCGGGTAGCTCCTACAATGAGCAGTTCTTC. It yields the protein CASSRELAGSSYNEQFF.

The CDR3 loop reads CASSSSIEQFF. The CDR3 DNA sequence: TGTGCCAGCAGCTCTAGCATTGAGCAGTTCTTC. The chain couples TRBV5-4 to TRBJ2-1; possible D gene TRBD2, 5 bases. This CDR3 is built from 11 residues. Per the germline V gene, CDR1 is SGHNT and CDR2 is YYREEE (reference sequence). Trimming shortened V by 3 bases and J by 9 bases, and 7 bases separated the two germline ends.

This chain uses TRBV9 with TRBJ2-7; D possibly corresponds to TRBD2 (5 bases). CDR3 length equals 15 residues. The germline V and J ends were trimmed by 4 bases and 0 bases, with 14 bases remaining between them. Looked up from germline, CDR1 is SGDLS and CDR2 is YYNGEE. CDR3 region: CASSPREGFSYEQYF. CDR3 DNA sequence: TGTGCCAGCAGCCCCAGAGAGGGATTCTCCTACGAGCAGTACTTC.

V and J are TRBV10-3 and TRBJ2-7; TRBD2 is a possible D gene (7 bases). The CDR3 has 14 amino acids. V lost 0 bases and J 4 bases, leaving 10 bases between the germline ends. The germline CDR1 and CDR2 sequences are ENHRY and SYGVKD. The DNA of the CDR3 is TGTGCCATCAGTGAGTCAGGGGGGGGATACGAGCAGTACTTC. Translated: CAISESGGGYEQYF.

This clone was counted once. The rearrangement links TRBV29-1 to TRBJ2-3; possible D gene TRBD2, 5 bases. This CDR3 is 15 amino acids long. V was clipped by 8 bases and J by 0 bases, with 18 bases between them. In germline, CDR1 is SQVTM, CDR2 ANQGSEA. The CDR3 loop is CSYTRVVSSTDTQYF. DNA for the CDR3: TGCAGCTATACGAGGGTAGTATCTAGCACAGATACGCAGTATTTT.

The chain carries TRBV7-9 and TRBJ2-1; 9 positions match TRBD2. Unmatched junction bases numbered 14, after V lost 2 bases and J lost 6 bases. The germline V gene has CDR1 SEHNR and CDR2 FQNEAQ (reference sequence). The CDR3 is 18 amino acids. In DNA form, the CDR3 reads TGTGCCAGCAGCTTACCGCAAAGATGGGCGGGAGGGTCCAATGAGCAGTTCTTC. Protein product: CASSLPQRWAGGSNEQFF.

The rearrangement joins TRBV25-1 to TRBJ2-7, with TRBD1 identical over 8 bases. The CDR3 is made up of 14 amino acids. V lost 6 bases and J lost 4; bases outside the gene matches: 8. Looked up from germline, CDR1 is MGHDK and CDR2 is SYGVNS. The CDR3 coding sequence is TGTGCCAGCAGGTCGAGACAGGGGTTGTACGAGCAGTACTTC. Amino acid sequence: CASRSRQGLYEQYF.

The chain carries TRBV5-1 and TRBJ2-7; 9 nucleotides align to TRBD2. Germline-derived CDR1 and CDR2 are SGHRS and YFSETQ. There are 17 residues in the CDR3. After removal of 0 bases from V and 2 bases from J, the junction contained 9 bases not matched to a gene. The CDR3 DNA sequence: TGCGCCAGCAGCTTGGTGGCTAGCGGGACCATTCCCTACGAGCAGTACTTC. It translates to CASSLVASGTIPYEQYF.

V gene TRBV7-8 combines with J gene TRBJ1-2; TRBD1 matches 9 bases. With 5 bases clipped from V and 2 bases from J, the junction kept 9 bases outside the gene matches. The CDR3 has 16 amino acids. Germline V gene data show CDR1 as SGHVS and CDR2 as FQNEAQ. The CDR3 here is CASSLRGTGHNYGYTF. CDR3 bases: TGTGCCAGCAGCCTAAGGGGGACAGGGCACAACTATGGCTACACCTTC.

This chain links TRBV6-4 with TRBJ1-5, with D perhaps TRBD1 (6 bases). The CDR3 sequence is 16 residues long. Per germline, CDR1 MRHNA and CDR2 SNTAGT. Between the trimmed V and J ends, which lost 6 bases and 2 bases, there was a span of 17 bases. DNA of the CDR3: TGTGCCAGCAGAACCCTAGGGGGATCTGGCAATCAGCCCCAGCATTTT. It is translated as CASRTLGGSGNQPQHF.

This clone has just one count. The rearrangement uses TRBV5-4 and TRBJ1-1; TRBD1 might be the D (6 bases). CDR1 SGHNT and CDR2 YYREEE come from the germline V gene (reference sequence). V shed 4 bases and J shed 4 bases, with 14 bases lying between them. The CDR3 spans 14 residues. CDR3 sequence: CASSPGDIRTEAFF. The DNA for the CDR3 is TGTGCCAGCAGCCCGGGGGACATCCGCACTGAAGCTTTCTTT.

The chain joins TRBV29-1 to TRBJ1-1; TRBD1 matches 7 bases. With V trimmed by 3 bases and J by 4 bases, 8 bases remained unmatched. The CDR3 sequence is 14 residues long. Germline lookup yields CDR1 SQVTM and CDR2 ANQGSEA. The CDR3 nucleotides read TGCAGCGTTGAGGTAACAGGGGTGGGCACTGAAGCTTTCTTT. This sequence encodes CSVEVTGVGTEAFF.

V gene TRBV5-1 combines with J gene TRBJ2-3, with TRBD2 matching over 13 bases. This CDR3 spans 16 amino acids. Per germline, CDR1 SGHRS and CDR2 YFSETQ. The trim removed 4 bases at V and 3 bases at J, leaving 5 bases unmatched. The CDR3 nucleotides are TGCGCCAGCAGCCGCCTGGGACTAGCGGGGACAGATACGCAGTATTTT. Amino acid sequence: CASSRLGLAGTDTQYF.

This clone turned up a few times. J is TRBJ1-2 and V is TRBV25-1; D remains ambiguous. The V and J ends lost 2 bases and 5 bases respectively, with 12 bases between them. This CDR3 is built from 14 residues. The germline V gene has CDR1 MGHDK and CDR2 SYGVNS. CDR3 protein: CASSEARYGYGYTF. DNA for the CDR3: TGTGCCAGCAGTGAAGCGAGGTACGGATATGGCTACACCTTC.

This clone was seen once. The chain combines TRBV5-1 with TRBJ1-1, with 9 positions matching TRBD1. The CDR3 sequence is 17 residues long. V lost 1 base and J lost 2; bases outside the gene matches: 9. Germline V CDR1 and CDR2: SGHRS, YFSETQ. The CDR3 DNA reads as TGCGCCAGCAGCTTGAACGGACAGGGGCGCCCCAACACTGAAGCTTTCTTT. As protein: CASSLNGQGRPNTEAFF. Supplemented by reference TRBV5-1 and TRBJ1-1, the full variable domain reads KAGVTQTPRYLIKTRGQQVTLSCSPISGHRSVSWYQQTPGQGLQFLFEYFSETQRNKGNFPGRFSGRQFSNSRSEMNVSTLELGDSALYLCASSLNGQGRPNTEAFFGQGTRLTVV.

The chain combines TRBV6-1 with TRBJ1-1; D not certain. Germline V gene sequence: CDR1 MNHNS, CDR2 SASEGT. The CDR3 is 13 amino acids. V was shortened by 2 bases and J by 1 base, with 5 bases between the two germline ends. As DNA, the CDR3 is TGTGCCAGCAGTGAACCGTGGAACACTGAAGCTTTCTTT. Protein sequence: CASSEPWNTEAFF.

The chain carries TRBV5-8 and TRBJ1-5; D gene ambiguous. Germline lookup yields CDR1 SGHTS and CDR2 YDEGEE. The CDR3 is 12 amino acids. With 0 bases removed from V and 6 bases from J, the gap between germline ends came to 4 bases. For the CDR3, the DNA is TGTGCCAGCAGCTTGGCCGGTCAGCCCCAGCATTTT. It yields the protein CASSLAGQPQHF. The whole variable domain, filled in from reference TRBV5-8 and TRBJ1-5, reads EAGVTQSPTHLIKTRGQQATLRCSPISGHTSVYWYQQALGLGLQFLLWYDEGEERNRGNFPPRFSGRQFPNYSSELNVNALELEDSALYLCASSLAGQPQHFGDGTRLSIL.

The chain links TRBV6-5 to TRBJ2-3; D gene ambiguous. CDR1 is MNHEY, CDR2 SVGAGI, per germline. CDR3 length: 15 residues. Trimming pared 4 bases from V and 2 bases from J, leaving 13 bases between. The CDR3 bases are TGTGCCAGCAGTTGGCTTACGGGCTCCACAGATACGCAGTATTTT. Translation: CASSWLTGSTDTQYF.

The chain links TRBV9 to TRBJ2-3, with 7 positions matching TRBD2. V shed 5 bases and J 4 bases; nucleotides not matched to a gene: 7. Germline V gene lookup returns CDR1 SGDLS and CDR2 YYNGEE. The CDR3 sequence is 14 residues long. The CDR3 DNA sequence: TGTGCCAGCAGTGATCCGACTAGCTCAGATACGCAGTATTTT. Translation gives CASSDPTSSDTQYF. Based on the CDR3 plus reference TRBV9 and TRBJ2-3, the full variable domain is DSGVTQTPKHLITATGQRVTLRCSPRSGDLSVYWYQQSLDQGLQFLIQYYNGEERAKGNILERFSAQQFPDLHSELNLSSLELGDSALYFCASSDPTSSDTQYFGPGTRLTVL.

CDR3 in DNA: TGTGCCATCAGACAAGGACAGGGGGCCTCTGAAGCTTTCTTT. It specifies CAIRQGQGASEAFF. V usage is TRBV10-3 and J usage is TRBJ1-1; 11 bases align to TRBD1. The germline gives CDR1 ENHRY, CDR2 SYGVKD. The trim removed 6 bases at V and 6 bases at J, leaving 6 bases unmatched. This CDR3 region has 14 residues.

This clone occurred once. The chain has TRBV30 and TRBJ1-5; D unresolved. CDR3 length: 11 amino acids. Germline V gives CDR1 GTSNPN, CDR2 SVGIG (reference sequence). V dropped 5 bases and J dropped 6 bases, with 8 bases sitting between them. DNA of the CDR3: TGTGCCTGGGGAGAGGGTCAGCCCCAGCATTTT. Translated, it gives CAWGEGQPQHF.

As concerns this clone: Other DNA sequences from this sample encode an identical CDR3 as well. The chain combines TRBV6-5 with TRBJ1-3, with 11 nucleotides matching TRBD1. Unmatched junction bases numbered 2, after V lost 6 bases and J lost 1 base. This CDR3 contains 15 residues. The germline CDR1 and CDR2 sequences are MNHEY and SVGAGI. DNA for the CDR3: TGTGCCAGCAGCAGGGACAGGGGGTCTGGAAACACCATATATTTT. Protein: CASSRDRGSGNTIYF.

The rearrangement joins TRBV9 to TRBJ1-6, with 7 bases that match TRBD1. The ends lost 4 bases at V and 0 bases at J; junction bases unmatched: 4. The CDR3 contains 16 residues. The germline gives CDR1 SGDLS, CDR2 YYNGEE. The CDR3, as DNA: TGTGCCAGCAGCCAAGACAGGGCCTCCTATAATTCACCCCTCCACTTT. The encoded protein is CASSQDRASYNSPLHF. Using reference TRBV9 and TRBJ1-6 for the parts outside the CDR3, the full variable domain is DSGVTQTPKHLITATGQRVTLRCSPRSGDLSVYWYQQSLDQGLQFLIQYYNGEERAKGNILERFSAQQFPDLHSELNLSSLELGDSALYFCASSQDRASYNSPLHFGNGTRLTVT.

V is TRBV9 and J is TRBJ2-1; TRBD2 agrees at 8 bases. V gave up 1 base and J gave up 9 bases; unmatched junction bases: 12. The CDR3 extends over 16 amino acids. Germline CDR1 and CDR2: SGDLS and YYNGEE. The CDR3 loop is CASSVRPGGPDSEQFF. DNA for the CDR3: TGTGCCAGCAGCGTACGTCCGGGAGGGCCCGATTCTGAGCAGTTCTTC.

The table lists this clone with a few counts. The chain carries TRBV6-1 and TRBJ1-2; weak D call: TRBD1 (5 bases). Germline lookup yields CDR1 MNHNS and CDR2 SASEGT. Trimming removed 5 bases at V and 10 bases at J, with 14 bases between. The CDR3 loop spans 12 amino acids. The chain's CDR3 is CASSWDAEDYTF. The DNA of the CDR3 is TGTGCCAGCAGTTGGGACGCGGAGGACTACACCTTC.

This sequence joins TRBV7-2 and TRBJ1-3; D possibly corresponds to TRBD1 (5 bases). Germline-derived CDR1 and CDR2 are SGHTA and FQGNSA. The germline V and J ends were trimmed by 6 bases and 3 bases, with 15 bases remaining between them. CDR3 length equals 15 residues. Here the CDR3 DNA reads TGTGCCAGCAGGCCAGGGTTGCGCGGTGGAAACACCATATATTTT. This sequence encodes CASRPGLRGGNTIYF. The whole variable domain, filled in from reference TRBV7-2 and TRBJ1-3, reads GAGVSQSPSNKVTEKGKDVELRCDPISGHTALYWYRQSLGQGLEFLIYFQGNSAPDKSGLPSDRFSAERTGGSVSTLTIQRTQQEDSAVYLCASRPGLRGGNTIYFGEGSWLTVV.

The CDR3 sequence is CASSLEGLGMMNTEAFF. CDR3 nucleotides: TGTGCCAGCAGCTTGGAAGGGTTAGGGATGATGAACACTGAAGCTTTCTTT. V usage is TRBV5-8 and J usage is TRBJ1-1; D is ambiguous. V dropped 0 bases and J dropped 0 bases, with 15 bases sitting between them. CDR3 length: 17 amino acids. Germline V gene lookup returns CDR1 SGHTS and CDR2 YDEGEE.

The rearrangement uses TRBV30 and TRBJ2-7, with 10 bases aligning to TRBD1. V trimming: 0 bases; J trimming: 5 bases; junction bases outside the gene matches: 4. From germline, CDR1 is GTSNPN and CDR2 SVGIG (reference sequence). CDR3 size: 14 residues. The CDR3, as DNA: TGTGCCTGGAGTGTACGGGGACAGGGGAACGAGCAGTACTTC. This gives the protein CAWSVRGQGNEQYF.

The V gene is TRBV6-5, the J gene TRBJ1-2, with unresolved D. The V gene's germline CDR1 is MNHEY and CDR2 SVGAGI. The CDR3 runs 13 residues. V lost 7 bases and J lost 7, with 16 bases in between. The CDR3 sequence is CASTGYGSGGYTF. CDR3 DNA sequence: TGTGCCAGCACCGGATACGGAAGCGGTGGCTACACCTTC.

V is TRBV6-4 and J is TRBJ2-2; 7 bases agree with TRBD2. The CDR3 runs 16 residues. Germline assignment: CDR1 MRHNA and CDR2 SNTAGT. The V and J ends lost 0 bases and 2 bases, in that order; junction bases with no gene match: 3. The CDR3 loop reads CASSDSPSGNTGELFF. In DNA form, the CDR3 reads TGTGCCAGCAGTGACTCGCCTAGCGGTAACACCGGGGAGCTGTTTTTT.